Listed below are T cell receptor beta chains from one sample, sequenced in a study of CD8 T cells in Susac syndrome. From the immunoSEQ multiplex PCR reads, TCRdb called clonotypes with MiXCR, one entry per CDR3 protein. In the table there are 160,000 or so distinct CDR3 sequences, 85% to 95% of which are singletons. The specimen sequenced was CD8+ T cells from PBMCs. The receptors shown here come from a human donor with multiple sclerosis. The CDR3 runs from the conserved cysteine through the conserved F or W. A D gene is named only where the DNA matches it firmly. Only some rows state a clone size, as once, few, many or a class for expanded clones.

J	V	size	D	CDR3	DNA
TRBJ2-7	TRBV5-6	-	-	CASSLGGFLTSYEQYF	TGTGCCAGCAGCTTGGGTGGGTTTCTGACCTCCTACGAGCAGTACTTC
TRBJ2-5	TRBV5-1	-	-	CASSSQTFRETQYF	TGCGCCAGCAGCTCGCAGACTTTTAGGGAGACCCAGTACTTC
TRBJ2-1	TRBV24-1	-	-	CATSDARGGYNEQFF	TGTGCCACCAGTGATGCCAGGGGGGGCTACAATGAGCAGTTCTTC
TRBJ2-1	TRBV12-3/TRBV12-4	once	TRBD1	CASGPTGGRSEQFF	TGTGCCAGCGGTCCCACAGGGGGTCGGAGTGAGCAGTTCTTC
TRBJ2-1	TRBV2	-	-	CASIGAGSDEQFF	TGTGCCAGCATCGGGGCAGGATCTGATGAGCAGTTCTTC
TRBJ2-7	TRBV5-4	-	-	CASSLGPGTYEQYF	TGTGCCAGCAGCTTGGGGCCAGGGACCTACGAGCAGTACTTC
TRBJ2-3	TRBV6-5	once	-	CASSYSAGVVSTDTQYF	TGTGCCAGCAGTTACTCTGCAGGGGTCGTTTCCACAGATACGCAGTATTTT
TRBJ2-1	TRBV7-9	-	-	CASSLVLGVLSGEQFF	TGTGCCAGCAGCTTAGTATTAGGGGTCCTCTCGGGTGAGCAGTTCTTC
TRBJ2-7	TRBV6-5	-	TRBD2	CASSYETSGIYEQYF	TGTGCCAGCAGTTACGAGACTAGCGGGATATACGAGCAGTACTTC
TRBJ1-6	TRBV7-6	-	TRBD1	CASSLVQGVDSPLHF	TGTGCCAGCAGCTTAGTCCAGGGGGTCGATTCACCCCTCCACTTT
TRBJ1-1	TRBV13	-	-	CASRNPRTYTEAFF	TGTGCCAGCAGGAATCCGCGCACCTACACTGAAGCTTTCTTT
TRBJ2-3	TRBV7-2	-	TRBD2	CASSPVRGAGSTDTQYF	TGTGCCAGCAGCCCCGTGAGGGGAGCGGGAAGCACAGATACGCAGTATTTT
TRBJ2-1	TRBV29-1	-	TRBD1	CSVVTGTGEANEQFF	TGCAGCGTTGTTACCGGGACAGGGGAGGCAAATGAGCAGTTCTTC
TRBJ2-5	TRBV28	-	-	CASRLRDGIKETQYF	TGTGCCAGCAGACTCAGGGACGGGATAAAAGAGACCCAGTACTTC
TRBJ2-2	TRBV2	-	TRBD1	CASTDRGDGELFF	TGTGCCAGCACGGACAGGGGAGACGGGGAGCTGTTTTTT
TRBJ2-5	TRBV12-3/TRBV12-4	-	-	CASSSGSQETQYF	TGTGCCAGCAGTTCCGGGTCCCAAGAGACCCAGTACTTC
TRBJ2-7	TRBV7-9	-	-	CASSPHYEQYF	TGTGCCAGCAGCCCCCACTACGAGCAGTACTTC
TRBJ2-2	TRBV11-2	-	-	CASSLPWTGELFF	TGTGCCAGCAGCTTACCGTGGACCGGGGAGCTGTTTTTT
TRBJ1-2	TRBV19	-	-	CASSSARNYGYTF	TGTGCCAGTAGTTCGGCCCGAAACTATGGCTACACCTTC
TRBJ2-7	TRBV29-1	-	TRBD2	CSVEDSLAGELEQYF	TGCAGCGTTGAGGACTCACTAGCGGGAGAGCTCGAGCAGTACTTC
TRBJ1-2	TRBV20-1	-	-	CSALQGRGYTF	TGCAGTGCGTTACAGGGACGGGGCTACACCTTC
TRBJ2-7	TRBV3-1	-	-	CASSQENSREQYF	TGTGCCAGCAGCCAAGAAAACAGTCGGGAGCAGTACTTC